This passage covers 18 T cell receptor beta chains from one sample sequenced in a study of blood T cell repertoires in COVID-19. Data came from immunoSEQ multiplex PCR; TCRdb stores just in-frame clones and leaves some out. The data hold approximately 45,000 clones, with over 70% observed a single time. What was sequenced was peripheral blood. These receptors originate from a woman of 80 years or more with COVID-19, enrolled during active disease.

V usage is TRBV29-1 and J usage is TRBJ2-1, with 11 positions matching TRBD2. With 3 bases clipped from V and 8 bases from J, the junction kept 6 bases outside the gene matches. Per the germline V gene, CDR1 is SQVTM and CDR2 is ANQGSEA. The CDR3 is 14 amino acids. CDR3 sequence (DNA): TGCAGCGTTGAGCTAGCGGGGGGCGGGGATGAGCAGTTCTTC. This encodes CSVELAGGGDEQFF.

V usage is TRBV21-1 and J usage is TRBJ1-2. TRBV21-1 constitutes a pseudogene. There are 15 residues in the CDR3. This chain's CDR3 is CASSKERRTNYGYTF. As DNA, the CDR3 is TGTGCCAGCAGCAAAGAAAGGCGGACTAACTATGGCTACACCTTC.

The chain has TRBV6-4 and TRBJ1-2; no reliable D call. V was clipped by 0 bases and J by 2 bases, with 10 bases between them. Germline values: CDR1 MRHNA, CDR2 SNTAGT. CDR3 length: 15 amino acids. The CDR3 reads CASSDSWGVNYGYTF. The CDR3, as DNA: TGTGCCAGCAGTGACTCGTGGGGAGTGAACTATGGCTACACCTTC.

The chain recombines TRBV6-2 or TRBV6-3 with TRBJ1-2, with 12 bases lining up with TRBD1. CDR3 length equals 13 residues. V lost 5 bases to trimming and J lost 8 bases; unmatched junction nucleotides: 3. Germline values: CDR1 MNHEY, CDR2 SVGEGT. The CDR3 bases are TGTGCCAGCAGTCTGGGGACAGGGGGCGGCTACACCTTC. It encodes CASSLGTGGGYTF.

This chain joins TRBV2 and TRBJ1-6; the D gene is possibly TRBD1 (5 bases). Germline assignment: CDR1 SNHLY and CDR2 FYNNEI. Trimming took off 6 bases at V and 7 bases at J, with 16 bases between the two ends. The CDR3 contains 15 residues. Written as DNA, the CDR3 is TGTGCCAGCAGCACTTCGGGGGGGTGGAATTCACCCCTCCACTTT. Encoded protein: CASSTSGGWNSPLHF.

This rearrangement joins TRBV5-1 to TRBJ2-3; TRBD1 is a possible D gene (5 bases). The V gene lost 4 bases and the J gene lost 3 bases, with 9 bases spanning the gap. CDR1 is SGHRS, CDR2 YFSETQ, per germline. The CDR3 is made up of 13 amino acids. CDR3 sequence (DNA): TGCGCCAGCAGCACGAGACAGACAGATACGCAGTATTTT. Translating gives CASSTRQTDTQYF.

The chain is built from TRBV19 and TRBJ1-4; D is unclear. Trimming left V 7 bases short and J 8 bases short, with 14 bases between. Germline loops: CDR1 LNHDA, CDR2 SQIVND (reference sequence). The length of the CDR3 is 13 residues. CDR3 DNA sequence: TGTGCCAGTACCGGTTATTTGCGAGAAAAACTGTTTTTT. Its translation: CASTGYLREKLFF. Full variable domain (missing parts from reference TRBV19 and TRBJ1-4): DGGITQSPKYLFRKEGQNVTLSCEQNLNHDAMYWYRQDPGQGLRLIYYSQIVNDFQKGDIAEGYSVSREKKESFPLTVTSAQKNPTAFYLCASTGYLREKLFFGSGTQLSVL.

DNA of the CDR3: TGTGCCAGCAGTTTATCGTACAGGGTAGGGGACACCGGGGAGCTGTTTTTT. It translates to CASSLSYRVGDTGELFF. This chain joins TRBV27 and TRBJ2-2, with D perhaps TRBD1 (6 bases). The CDR3 contains 17 residues. V lost 0 bases, J lost 3 bases, and 14 bases lay in between. The germline V gene has CDR1 MNHEY and CDR2 SMNVEV (reference sequence).

This chain joins TRBV27 and TRBJ1-1; D is possibly TRBD1 (5 bases). The CDR3 totals 15 residues. Germline values: CDR1 MNHEY, CDR2 SMNVEV (reference sequence). The V gene lost 5 bases and the J gene lost 3 bases, with 16 bases spanning the gap. DNA of the CDR3: TGTGCCAGCAGTCCAGGGTGGGGTCTGGACACTGAAGCTTTCTTT. Residues: CASSPGWGLDTEAFF.

The V call is TRBV9, the J call TRBJ1-1; TRBD1 agrees at 7 bases. This CDR3 spans 16 amino acids. CDR1 SGDLS and CDR2 YYNGEE come from the germline V gene. V gave up 4 bases and J gave up 5 bases; unmatched junction bases: 14. This CDR3 reads CASSSRTGHSGTEAFF. CDR3 sequence (DNA): TGTGCCAGCAGCTCTAGGACAGGCCATTCTGGAACTGAAGCTTTCTTT.

The CDR3 DNA reads as TGCGCCAGCAGTCGGGACAGCTCCTACAATGAGCAGTTCTTC. Translating gives CASSRDSSYNEQFF. V and J are TRBV5-1 and TRBJ2-1; 7 bases fit TRBD1. Losses at the gene ends were 5 bases for V and 0 bases for J; bases not matched to a gene: 2. Germline V CDR1 and CDR2: SGHRS, YFSETQ. The CDR3 runs 14 residues.

The chain couples TRBV18 to TRBJ1-2, with no clear D. CDR1 is KGHSH, CDR2 LQKENI, per germline. The CDR3 runs to 14 residues. V gave up 2 bases and J gave up 3 bases, with 10 bases separating them. The CDR3 region has the DNA TGTGCCAGCTCACCAAAGGACGGGGACTATGGCTACACCTTC. Its translation is CASSPKDGDYGYTF.

The rearrangement joins TRBV19 to TRBJ1-2; 7 nucleotides match TRBD1. V lost 6 bases to trimming and J lost 6 bases; unmatched junction nucleotides: 4. CDR1 and CDR2 (germline): LNHDA, SQIVND (reference sequence). CDR3 length: 12 residues. CDR3 protein: CASSRQGNGYTF. The DNA for the CDR3 is TGTGCCAGTAGCCGACAGGGAAATGGCTACACCTTC.

The rearrangement uses TRBV5-1 and TRBJ2-1; 12 bases match TRBD2. The CDR3 totals 19 residues. CDR1 is SGHRS and CDR2 is YFSETQ in the germline V gene. V trimming: 5 bases; J trimming: 1 base; junction bases outside the gene matches: 13. The CDR3 reads CASRGRTSGGLESYNEQFF. The CDR3 DNA sequence: TGCGCCAGCAGGGGGCGAACTAGCGGGGGGCTCGAATCCTACAATGAGCAGTTCTTC.

V gene TRBV28 combines with J gene TRBJ1-2, with 9 bases lining up with TRBD1. V lost 11 bases, J lost 2 bases, and 9 bases stayed unmatched. The CDR3 has 14 amino acids. The germline CDR1 and CDR2 sequences are MDHEN and SYDVKM. The CDR3, as DNA: TGTGCCGGAGGGGAGGGACAGGGAAACTATGGCTACACCTTC. Amino acids: CAGGEGQGNYGYTF.

About this clone: Other DNA sequences from this sample encode an identical CDR3 as well. The genes are TRBV5-1 and TRBJ2-7; 8 nucleotides match TRBD1. V gave up 2 bases and J gave up 0 bases; unmatched junction bases: 1. CDR3 length: 14 residues. Germline assignment: CDR1 SGHRS and CDR2 YFSETQ. The CDR3 reads CASSFGTGSYEQYF. The CDR3 nucleotides read TGCGCCAGCAGCTTCGGGACAGGCTCCTACGAGCAGTACTTC.

This chain joins TRBV2 and TRBJ1-1; D might be TRBD1 (5 bases). Germline V CDR1 and CDR2: SNHLY, FYNNEI. This CDR3 contains 14 residues. Deletions cut 7 bases from V and 0 bases from J, with 12 bases between. CDR3 nucleotide sequence: TGTGCCAGCATCGAAGGACATTTGAACACTGAAGCTTTCTTT. It specifies CASIEGHLNTEAFF.

Note on this clone: Likely a read error: the CDR3 ends without its conserved phenylalanine or tryptophan. This chain joins TRBV6-4 and TRBJ1-2; 7 bases are shared with TRBD1. The germline gives CDR1 MRHNA, CDR2 SNTAGT. Trimming took 4 bases from V and 5 from J; bases not matched to a gene: 16. The CDR3 length is 17 residues. The CDR3 spells CASSGEWTGEDWYGYTL. The CDR3, as DNA: TGTGCCAGCAGTGGAGAATGGACAGGCGAGGATTGGTATGGCTACACCCTC.